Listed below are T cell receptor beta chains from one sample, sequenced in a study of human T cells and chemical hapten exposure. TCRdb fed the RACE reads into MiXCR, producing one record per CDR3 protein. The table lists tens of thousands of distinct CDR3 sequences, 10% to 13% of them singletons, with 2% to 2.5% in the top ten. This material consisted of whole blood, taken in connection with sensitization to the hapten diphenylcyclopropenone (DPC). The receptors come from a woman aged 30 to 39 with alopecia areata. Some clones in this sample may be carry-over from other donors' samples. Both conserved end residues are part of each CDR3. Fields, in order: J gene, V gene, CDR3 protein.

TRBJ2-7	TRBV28	CASSLGQGDEQYF
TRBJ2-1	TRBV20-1	CSARSRDRGGKEQFF
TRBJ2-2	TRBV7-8	CASRTLAGGGTGELFF
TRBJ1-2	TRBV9	CASSGPRGSFGYTF
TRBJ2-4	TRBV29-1	CSGARENIQYF
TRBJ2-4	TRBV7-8	CASSLQVQSSSAKNIQYF
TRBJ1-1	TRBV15	CATSRGRFTEAFF
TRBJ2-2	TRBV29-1	CSVTGLANTGELFF
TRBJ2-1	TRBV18	CASSPGLGGKVNEQFF
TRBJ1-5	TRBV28	CASSLPTGTVYSNQPQHF
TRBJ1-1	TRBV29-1	CSVRQGETEAFF
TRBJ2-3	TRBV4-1	CASSQGIAGGGDTQYF
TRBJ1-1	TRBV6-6	CASSYSPDRGFEAFF
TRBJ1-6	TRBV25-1	CASSEYRGTGKVNSPLHF